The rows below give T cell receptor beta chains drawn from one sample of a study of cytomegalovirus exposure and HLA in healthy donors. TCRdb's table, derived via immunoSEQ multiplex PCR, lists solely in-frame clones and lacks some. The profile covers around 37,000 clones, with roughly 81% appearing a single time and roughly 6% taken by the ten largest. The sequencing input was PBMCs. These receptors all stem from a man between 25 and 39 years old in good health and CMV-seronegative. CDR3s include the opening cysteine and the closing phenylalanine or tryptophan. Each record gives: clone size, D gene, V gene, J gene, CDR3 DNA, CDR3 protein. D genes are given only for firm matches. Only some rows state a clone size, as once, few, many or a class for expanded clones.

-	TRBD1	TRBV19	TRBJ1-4	TGTGCCAGTAGTATCGGACAGGGAACACCTAATGAAAAACTGTTTTTT	CASSIGQGTPNEKLFF
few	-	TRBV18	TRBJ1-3	TGTGCCAGCTCACCACCTACAACCAACACCATATATTTT	CASSPPTTNTIYF
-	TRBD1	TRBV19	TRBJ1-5	TGTGCCAGTAGTACCACAGGGGGTAGCAATCAGCCCCAGCATTTT	CASSTTGGSNQPQHF
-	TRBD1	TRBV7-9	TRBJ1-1	TGTGCCAGCAGCTTAGGCTACAGGGGGCGCAACACTGAAGCTTTCTTT	CASSLGYRGRNTEAFF
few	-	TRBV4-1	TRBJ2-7	TGCGCCAGCAGCCAAGATCGTGGGACTCCCTACGAGCAGTACTTC	CASSQDRGTPYEQYF
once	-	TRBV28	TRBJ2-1	TGTGCCAGCAGTCCACCCACCGCGGGCTCCTACAATGAGCAGTTCTTC	CASSPPTAGSYNEQFF
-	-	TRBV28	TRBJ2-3	TGTGCCAGCAGCCGAGGGACTCGCACAGATACGCAGTATTTT	CASSRGTRTDTQYF
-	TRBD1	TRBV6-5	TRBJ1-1	TGTGCCAGCAGTTACTCGAGCAGGGGGCCGAACACTGAAGCTTTCTTT	CASSYSSRGPNTEAFF
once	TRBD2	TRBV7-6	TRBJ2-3	TGTGCCAGCAGCCGGGGTGCTAGCGGGAGGTTTTCAGATACGCAGTATTTT	CASSRGASGRFSDTQYF
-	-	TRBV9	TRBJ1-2	TGTGCCAGCAGCGCGCAGACGAGGGTTCGGAACTATGGCTACCCCTTC	CASSAQTRVRNYGYPF